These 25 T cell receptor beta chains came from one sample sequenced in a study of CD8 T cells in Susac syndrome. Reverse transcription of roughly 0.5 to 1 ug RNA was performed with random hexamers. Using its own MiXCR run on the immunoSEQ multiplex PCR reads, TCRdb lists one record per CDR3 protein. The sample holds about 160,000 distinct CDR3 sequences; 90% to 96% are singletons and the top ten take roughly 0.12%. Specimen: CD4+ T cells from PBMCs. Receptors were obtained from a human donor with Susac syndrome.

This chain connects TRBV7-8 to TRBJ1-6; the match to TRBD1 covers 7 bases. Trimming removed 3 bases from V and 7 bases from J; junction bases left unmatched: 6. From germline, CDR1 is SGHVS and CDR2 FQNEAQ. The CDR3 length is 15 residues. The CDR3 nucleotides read TGTGCCAGCAGCTTGGCCAGGACAGGCAATTCACCCCTCCACTTT. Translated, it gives CASSLARTGNSPLHF.

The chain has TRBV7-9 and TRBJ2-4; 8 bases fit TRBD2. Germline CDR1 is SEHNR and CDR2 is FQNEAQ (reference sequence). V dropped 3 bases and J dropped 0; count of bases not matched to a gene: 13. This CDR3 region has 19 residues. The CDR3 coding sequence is TGTGCCAGCAGCTTTCTCCCAGCGGGAGTTGTGATAGCCAAAAACATTCAGTACTTC. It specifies CASSFLPAGVVIAKNIQYF.

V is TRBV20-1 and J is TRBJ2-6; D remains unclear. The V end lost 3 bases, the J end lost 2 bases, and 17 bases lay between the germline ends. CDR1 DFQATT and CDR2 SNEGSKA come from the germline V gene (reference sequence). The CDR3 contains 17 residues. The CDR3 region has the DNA TGCAGTGCTAGTAATTTGGACCAACAGACTGGGGCCAACGTCCTGACTTTC. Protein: CSASNLDQQTGANVLTF.

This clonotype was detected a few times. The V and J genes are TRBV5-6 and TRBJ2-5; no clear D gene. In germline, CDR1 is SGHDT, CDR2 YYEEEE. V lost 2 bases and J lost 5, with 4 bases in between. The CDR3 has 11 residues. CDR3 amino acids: CASSFSETQYF. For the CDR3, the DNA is TGTGCCAGCAGCTTCTCGGAGACCCAGTACTTC.

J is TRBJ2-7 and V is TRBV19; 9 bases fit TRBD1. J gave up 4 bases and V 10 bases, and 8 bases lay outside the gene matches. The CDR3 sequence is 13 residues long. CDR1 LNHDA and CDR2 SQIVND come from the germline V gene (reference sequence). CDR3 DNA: TGTGCCACTAAGGACAGGGGAGTATACGAGCAGTACTTC. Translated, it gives CATKDRGVYEQYF.

This chain's CDR3 is CASRGQGPYNEQFF. CDR3 sequence (DNA): TGTGCCAGCCGCGGACAGGGCCCGTACAATGAGCAGTTCTTC. This chain links TRBV6-5 with TRBJ2-1; 8 bases map to TRBD1. V lost 8 bases, J lost 4 bases, and 7 bases stayed unmatched. CDR1 MNHEY and CDR2 SVGAGI come from the germline V gene. The CDR3 contains 14 residues.

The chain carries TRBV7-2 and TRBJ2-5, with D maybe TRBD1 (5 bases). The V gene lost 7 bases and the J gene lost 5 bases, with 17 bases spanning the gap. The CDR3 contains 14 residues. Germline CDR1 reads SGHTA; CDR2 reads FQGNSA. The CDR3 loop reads CASTNYGQQETQYF. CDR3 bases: TGTGCCAGCACAAACTATGGACAACAGGAGACCCAGTACTTC.

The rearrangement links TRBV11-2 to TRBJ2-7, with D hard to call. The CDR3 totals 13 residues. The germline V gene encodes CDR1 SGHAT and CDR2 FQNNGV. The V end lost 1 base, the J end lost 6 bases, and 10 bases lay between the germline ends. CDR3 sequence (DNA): TGTGCCAGCAGCTTAGGTGGGGTTTTCGAGCAGTACTTC. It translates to CASSLGGVFEQYF.

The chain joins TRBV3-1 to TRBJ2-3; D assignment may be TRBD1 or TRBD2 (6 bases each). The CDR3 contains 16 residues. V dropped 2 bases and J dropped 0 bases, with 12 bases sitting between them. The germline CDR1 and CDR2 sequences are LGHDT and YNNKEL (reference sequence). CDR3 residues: CASSQTLGGSTDTQYF. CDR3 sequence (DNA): TGTGCCAGCAGCCAAACATTAGGGGGGAGCACAGATACGCAGTATTTT.

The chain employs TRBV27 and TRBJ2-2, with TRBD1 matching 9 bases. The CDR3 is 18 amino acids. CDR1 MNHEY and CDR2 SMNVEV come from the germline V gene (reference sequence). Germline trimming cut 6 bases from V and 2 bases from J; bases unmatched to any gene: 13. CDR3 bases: TGTGCCAGCAGCCCCTTTAGGACAGGGGTAGTCAACACCGGGGAGCTGTTTTTT. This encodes CASSPFRTGVVNTGELFF.

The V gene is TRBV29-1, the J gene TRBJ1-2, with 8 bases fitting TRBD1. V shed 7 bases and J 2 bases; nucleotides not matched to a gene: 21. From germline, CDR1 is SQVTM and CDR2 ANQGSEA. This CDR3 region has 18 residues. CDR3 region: CSGGPTGESGGGNYGYTF. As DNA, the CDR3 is TGCAGCGGCGGGCCAACGGGGGAATCAGGGGGCGGAAACTATGGCTACACCTTC.

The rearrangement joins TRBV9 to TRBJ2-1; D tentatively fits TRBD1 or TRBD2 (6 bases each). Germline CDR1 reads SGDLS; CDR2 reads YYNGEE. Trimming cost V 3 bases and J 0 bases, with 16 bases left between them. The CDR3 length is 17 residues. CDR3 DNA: TGTGCCAGCAGCGAGGTATGGGGGGCTAGCTCCTACAATGAGCAGTTCTTC. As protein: CASSEVWGASSYNEQFF.

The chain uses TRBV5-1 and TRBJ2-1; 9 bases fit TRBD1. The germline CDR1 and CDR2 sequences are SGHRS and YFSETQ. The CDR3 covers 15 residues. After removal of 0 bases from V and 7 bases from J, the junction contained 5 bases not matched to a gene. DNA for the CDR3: TGCGCCAGCAGCTTGGGTGGGACAGGGTCAAATGAGCAGTTCTTC. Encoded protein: CASSLGGTGSNEQFF.

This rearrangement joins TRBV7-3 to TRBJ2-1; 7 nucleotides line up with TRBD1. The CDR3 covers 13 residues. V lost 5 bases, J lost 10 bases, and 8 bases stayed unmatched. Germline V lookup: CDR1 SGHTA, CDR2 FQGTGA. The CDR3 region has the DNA TGTGCCAGCAGCCTCCCTGGGGGACAGGAGCAGTTCTTC. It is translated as CASSLPGGQEQFF.

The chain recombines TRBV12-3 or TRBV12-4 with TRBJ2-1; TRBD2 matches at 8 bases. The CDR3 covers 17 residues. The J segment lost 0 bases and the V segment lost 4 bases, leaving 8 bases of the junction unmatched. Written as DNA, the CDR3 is TGTGCCAGCAGTTCTAGACTAGCGATTCCCTCCTACAATGAGCAGTTCTTC. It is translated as CASSSRLAIPSYNEQFF.

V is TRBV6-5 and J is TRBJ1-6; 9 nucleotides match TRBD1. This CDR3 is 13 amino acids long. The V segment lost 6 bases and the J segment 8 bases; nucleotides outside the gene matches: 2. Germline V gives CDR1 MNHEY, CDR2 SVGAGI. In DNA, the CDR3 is TGTGCCAGCAGGGACAGGGGTGATTCACCCCTCCACTTT. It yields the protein CASRDRGDSPLHF.

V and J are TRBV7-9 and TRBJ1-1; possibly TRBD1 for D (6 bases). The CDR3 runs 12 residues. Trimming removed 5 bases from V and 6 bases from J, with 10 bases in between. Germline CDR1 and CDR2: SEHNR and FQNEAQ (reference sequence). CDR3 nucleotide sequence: TGTGCCAGCAGCCCACAGGGCCCTGAAGCTTTCTTT. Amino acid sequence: CASSPQGPEAFF. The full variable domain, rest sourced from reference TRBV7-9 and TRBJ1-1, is DTGVSQNPRHKITKRGQNVTFRCDPISEHNRLYWYRQTLGQGPEFLTYFQNEAQLEKSRLLSDRFSAERPKGSFSTLEIQRTEQGDSAMYLCASSPQGPEAFFGQGTRLTVV.

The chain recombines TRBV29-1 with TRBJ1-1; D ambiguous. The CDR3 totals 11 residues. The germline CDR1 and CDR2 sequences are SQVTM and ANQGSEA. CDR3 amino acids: CLVAVGTEAFF. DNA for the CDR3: TGCTTAGTGGCGGTAGGCACTGAAGCTTTCTTT.

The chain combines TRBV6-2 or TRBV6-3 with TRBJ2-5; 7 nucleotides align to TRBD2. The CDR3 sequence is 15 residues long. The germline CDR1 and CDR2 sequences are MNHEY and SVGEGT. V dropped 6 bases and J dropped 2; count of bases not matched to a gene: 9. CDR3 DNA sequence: TGTGCCAGCAGCCCGGGAGGACCAGCACAAGAGACCCAGTACTTC. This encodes CASSPGGPAQETQYF.

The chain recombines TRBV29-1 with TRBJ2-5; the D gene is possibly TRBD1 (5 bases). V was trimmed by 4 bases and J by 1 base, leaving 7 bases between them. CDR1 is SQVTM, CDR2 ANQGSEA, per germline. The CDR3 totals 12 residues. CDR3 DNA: TGCAGCGTTGCTCAGGGCCAAGAGACCCAGTACTTC. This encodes CSVAQGQETQYF.

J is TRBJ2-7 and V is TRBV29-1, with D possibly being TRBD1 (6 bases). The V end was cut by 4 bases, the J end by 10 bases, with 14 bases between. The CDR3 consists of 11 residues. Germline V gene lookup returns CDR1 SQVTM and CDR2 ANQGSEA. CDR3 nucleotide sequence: TGCAGCGTTGGACAGGCCGGGTTTCAGTACTTC. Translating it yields CSVGQAGFQYF.

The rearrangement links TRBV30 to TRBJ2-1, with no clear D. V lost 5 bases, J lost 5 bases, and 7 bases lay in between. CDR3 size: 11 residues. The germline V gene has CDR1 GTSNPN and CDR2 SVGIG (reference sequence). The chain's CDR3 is CAWDHNNEQFF. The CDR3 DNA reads TGTGCCTGGGACCATAACAATGAGCAGTTCTTC.

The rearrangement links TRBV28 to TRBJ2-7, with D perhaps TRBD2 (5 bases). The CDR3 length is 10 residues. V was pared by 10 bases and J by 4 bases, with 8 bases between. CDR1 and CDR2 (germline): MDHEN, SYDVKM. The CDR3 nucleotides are TGTGCCACCGGGGAATACGAGCAGTACTTC. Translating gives CATGEYEQYF. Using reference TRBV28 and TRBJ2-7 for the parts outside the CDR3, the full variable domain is DVKVTQSSRYLVKRTGEKVFLECVQDMDHENMFWYRQDPGLGLRLIYFSYDVKMKEKGDIPEGYSVSREKKERFSLILESASTNQTSMYLCATGEYEQYFGPGTRLTVT.

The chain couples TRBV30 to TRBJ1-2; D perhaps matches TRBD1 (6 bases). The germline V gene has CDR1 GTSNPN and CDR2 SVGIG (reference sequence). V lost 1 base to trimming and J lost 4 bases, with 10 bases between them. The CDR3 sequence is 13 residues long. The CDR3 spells CAWSAGTSYGYTF. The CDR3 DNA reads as TGTGCCTGGAGTGCCGGGACATCCTATGGCTACACCTTC.

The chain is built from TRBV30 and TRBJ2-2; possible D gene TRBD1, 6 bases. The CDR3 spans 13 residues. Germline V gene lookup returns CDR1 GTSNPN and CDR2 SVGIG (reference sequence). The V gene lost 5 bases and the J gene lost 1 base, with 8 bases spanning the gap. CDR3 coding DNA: TGTGCCTGGGTCAGGGGGAACACCGGGGAGCTGTTTTTT. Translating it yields CAWVRGNTGELFF.